This T cell receptor beta chain came from a study of cytotoxic CD8 clonotypes in ibrutinib-treated CLL. Study results and limitations: Upon ibrutinib response clonality rose, and upon progression it fell back toward baseline.

About this clone itself: Antigen: not known.

Germline V CDR1 and CDR2: ENHRY, SYGVKD. J was trimmed by 6 bases and V by 4 bases; bases with no gene match: 3. The CDR3 covers 13 residues. Generated by immunoSEQ multiplex PCR, the TCRdb table keeps only in-frame clones and is missing some. The sample lists roughly 13,000 clones; around 70% were seen once. The material was PBMCs, obtained before ibrutinib treatment. V usage is TRBV10-3 and J usage is TRBJ1-1; 9 bases are shared with TRBD1. The source is a human donor with chronic lymphocytic leukemia. CDR3 loop: CAISGDRVAEAFF. CDR3 bases: TGTGCCATCAGTGGGGACAGGGTCGCTGAAGCTTTCTTT.